The source of this T cell receptor beta chain is a study of cytomegalovirus exposure and HLA in healthy donors (dated by TCRdb to 2016 to 2017). About the study as a whole: According to a later analysis, the 110 or so validation repertoires were produced on the same platform as the 700 or so repertoires of the first cohort. The aim of the study was to test whether cataloging public T cell receptors could identify signatures of past pathogen exposure. Along with the roughly 610-subject first cohort, a separate validation cohort of more than 90 different subjects was used. To predict cytomegalovirus infection status, the study combined high-throughput TCR immunosequencing, statistical association of individual TCRs with disease status, and machine learning. Broad study findings and their caveats: The classifier was reported to diagnose cytomegalovirus status with high specificity and sensitivity in both the original and validation cohorts. Of the cluster scores, roughly 95% were above 0 in a later analysis, which found that TCRs clustered in the first cohort also tended to co-occur in the 130 or so validation repertoires. The authors suggested that the approach could potentially be generalized to other disease states and immunological phenotypes. In the study, roughly 160 TCR beta chains were listed as associated with cytomegalovirus. Most TCR sequences were seen in very few donors, while some public TCRs were found in many individuals. A later analysis had no HLA typing for the validation cohort, so co-occurrence there was scored across all 120 repertoires. In vitro tests confirmed that a few of the cytomegalovirus-associated TCR beta chains recognize cytomegalovirus antigens.

The donors belonged to the validation cohort of over a hundred subjects, which was separate from the approximately 700-subject first cohort. For this clone: Its antigen is unknown. Nothing much larger sits one base from this clone, and base qualities are not available.

V drops 6 bases and J drops 7 bases, leaving 10 bases in between. Spanning cysteine to phenylalanine, the CDR3 consists of 13 amino acids. The read is trimmed to its CDR3 DNA, 39 bases read in frame from base 1. The germline V gene (reference sequence) specifies LNHDA as CDR1 and SQIVND as CDR2. The library came from the immunoSEQ multiplex PCR assay. On the authors' methods: A statistical classification framework was developed to diagnose cytomegalovirus status using the catalog of TCR beta chain sequences. Imported from immuneACCESS, the table was reduced by TCRdb to in-frame sequences with V and J called. These copies leave out some clones; in studies compared against another copy, an unresolved V gene accounts for under half, and the cause of the remainder is not known. That table supplies the V and J calls and clone size; D and trimming were determined from the DNA. Within this sample are 150,000 to 200,000 clones, with roughly 91% of them counted one time only. In total, the top ten clones hold 2.5% to 3.5% of the sample.

The sample was PBMCs. The receptor was derived from a man younger than 35 in good health and CMV-seronegative. The chain is encoded by TRBV19 joined to TRBJ2-6; a tentative D match to TRBD2 spans 5 bases. In nucleotides, the sequence is TGTGCCAGTAGGAGGGAAGAAGCCAACGTCCTGACTTTC. It codes for CASRREEANVLTF.